Given below is one TCR beta chain in context. This clone was seen a single time. It lacks a known antigen. No much larger clone is present one base from it, and per-base qualities are unavailable. The data belong to a study of T cell repertoires and Cas9 in healthy adults (dated by TCRdb to the late 2010s). Context from the whole study: Multi-effector potency, cytotoxicity and lineage determination within the CD4 and CD8 compartments were characterized for SpCas9-reactive T cells. The study examined preexisting T cell immunity against the Streptococcus pyogenes Cas9 nuclease (SpCas9) used in CRISPR gene editing.

Broad study findings and their caveats: Proliferation and function of SpCas9-reactive effector T cells were reported to be mitigated in vitro by SpCas9-reactive regulatory T cells.

All of the donors in the study were healthy humans. The protocol used for the library was the immunoSEQ multiplex PCR assay. Here the immuneACCESS table is served through TCRdb, limited to in-frame sequences with V and J called. Missing clones are a known gap in these copies; in checked studies unresolved V genes cover under half, and the rest lacks a known reason. This sample has tens of thousands of clones in its table, and roughly nine tenths of those were observed once. The leading ten clones occupy 1.5% to 1.8% of the sample. From the cysteine up to the phenylalanine, the CDR3 has a length of 13 residues. Just the 39-base CDR3 DNA is kept, in frame starting at base 1. V is cut by 3 bases and J by 3 bases, and the space between the germline ends is 8 bases.

The sequenced sample was CD4+ effector T cells (CD127+, CD25-, CD137-, CD154-) from PBMCs; culture status not recorded. Recombination joined TRBV23-1 with TRBJ1-2; no D gene can be assigned with confidence. TRBV23-1 is an open reading frame, and its role is uncertain. This TCR was sampled from a human donor in good health. In nucleotide form, the sequence is TGCGCCAGCAGTCAGTCCGACTACTATGGCTACACCTTC. It encodes CASSQSDYYGYTF.